This T cell receptor beta chain was sequenced for a study of preoperative IRX-2 immunotherapy in early breast cancer. This clone appeared a single time. The data were produced by immunoSEQ multiplex PCR, yet TCRdb's version contains in-frame clones alone and is incomplete. The sample carries about 98,000 clones, around 86% recorded once. As to treatment: preoperative locoregional IRX-2 cytokine immunotherapy. CDR3 length: 15 amino acids. Germline-derived CDR1 and CDR2 are KGHSH and LQKENI. V shed 2 bases, J shed 2 bases, and the junction held 1 base outside the gene matches. The chain links TRBV18 to TRBJ2-7, with TRBD2 matching over 12 bases. This receptor was identified in a human donor with breast cancer. The sequences come from tumor tissue, collected after IRX-2 immunotherapy. This CDR3 reads CASSPASGGAYEQYF. The CDR3 region has the DNA TGTGCCAGCTCACCAGCTAGCGGGGGGGCCTACGAGCAGTACTTC.